A selection of T cell receptor beta chains follows, all from one sample in a study of identifying expanded T cells in peripheral blood. Only in-frame clones appear in the TCRdb table, and some are missing; sequencing was by immunoSEQ multiplex PCR. Among tens of thousands of clones listed, roughly 84% were seen once. Sequencing was carried out using blood. These receptors all come from a person aged 18 to 75 in good health. Both conserved end residues are part of each CDR3. The D gene is left open where the match is weak. Size is omitted from some rows. Given values are once, few, many or a class for expanded clones.

J	V	size	D	DNA	CDR3
TRBJ2-3	TRBV30	NA	TRBD1	TGTGCCTGGAGTGTTCTAGGACAGGGGGGAACAGATACGCAGTATTTT	CAWSVLGQGGTDTQYF
TRBJ2-6	TRBV6-6	NA	NA	TGTGCCAGCAGTTACGAGGCCTCTGGGGCCAACGTCCTGACTTTC	CASSYEASGANVLTF
TRBJ1-5	TRBV7-2	NA	TRBD1	TGTGCCAGCAGCTTAGGACAGGGAATGGGCAATCAGCCCCAGCATTTT	CASSLGQGMGNQPQHF
TRBJ2-3	TRBV29-1	NA	NA	TGCAGCGTAGATCGGACAGTTAGCACAGATACGCAGTATTTT	CSVDRTVSTDTQYF
TRBJ1-5	TRBV7-2	few	NA	TGTGCCAGCAGCTTAGTGACAAATAGCAATCAGCCCCAGCATTTT	CASSLVTNSNQPQHF
TRBJ1-5	TRBV10-3	NA	NA	TGTGCCATCAGTGAGGGGGGACGGACTAATCAGCCCCAGCATTTT	CAISEGGRTNQPQHF
TRBJ1-6	TRBV7-9	NA	NA	TGTGCCAGCAGCTTAGCTCAGGGCTCACCCCTCCACTTT	CASSLAQGSPLHF
TRBJ2-5	TRBV15	NA	NA	TGTGCCACCAGCTCCCTTTCAGGGCAAGAGACCCAGTACTTC	CATSSLSGQETQYF
TRBJ2-7	TRBV9	once	NA	TGTGCCAGCAGCACACAAGGGATCGAGCAGTACTTC	CASSTQGIEQYF
TRBJ1-5	TRBV2	NA	TRBD1	TGTGCCAGCAGTGAAGAGGGACAGGGGAATCAGCCCCAGCATTTT	CASSEEGQGNQPQHF
TRBJ1-1	TRBV10-3	NA	NA	TGTGCCATCAGTGAGCCTGGGAACACTGAAGCTTTCTTT	CAISEPGNTEAFF
TRBJ2-1	TRBV7-8	NA	TRBD2	TGTGCCAGCAGCCGACGGCTAGCGGAAACTTACCCCTACAATGAGCAGTTCTTC	CASSRRLAETYPYNEQFF
TRBJ1-4	TRBV7-2	NA	NA	TGTGCCAGCAGCTTTTCAGGGGCGAATGAAAAACTGTTTTTT	CASSFSGANEKLFF
TRBJ1-5	TRBV5-8	NA	TRBD1	TGTGCCAGCAGCCTCTTCGGGTCAGGGGGAAGAAATCAGCCCCAGCATTTT	CASSLFGSGGRNQPQHF
TRBJ1-1	TRBV18	NA	NA	TGTGCCAGCTCACCACAGGGGTATGGGACTGAAGCTTTCTTT	CASSPQGYGTEAFF
TRBJ2-4	TRBV18	NA	TRBD1	TGTGCCAGCTCAACCGGGACAGGGAAAAACATTCAGTACTTC	CASSTGTGKNIQYF
TRBJ1-1	TRBV4-1	NA	NA	TGCGCCAGCAGCCAAGGAGAAGACAGGAACACTGAAGCTTTCTTT	CASSQGEDRNTEAFF
TRBJ1-1	TRBV6-6	NA	NA	TGTGCCAGCAGTTACGGGGGAACTGAAGCTTTCTTT	CASSYGGTEAFF
TRBJ1-2	TRBV7-2	NA	NA	TGTGCCAGCAGCTTAGGGGAGGGGAGGGGCTACACCTTC	CASSLGEGRGYTF
TRBJ1-6	TRBV7-9	NA	NA	TGTGCCAGCAGCTTAGAACAGGGCGGGCTTGGCTCACCCCTCCACTTT	CASSLEQGGLGSPLHF
TRBJ2-5	TRBV11-2	NA	TRBD1	TGTGCCAGCAGCCGAGGACAGGGACAAGAGACCCAGTACTTC	CASSRGQGQETQYF
TRBJ1-5	TRBV19	many	TRBD1	TGTGCCAGTAGCTCGGGACAGGGCGGCAATCAGCCCCAGCATTTT	CASSSGQGGNQPQHF
TRBJ2-1	TRBV9	NA	NA	TGTGCCAGCAGCGTAGCGGGGTCATATGAGCAGTTCTTC	CASSVAGSYEQFF
TRBJ1-3	TRBV11-3	few	NA	TGTGCCAGCAGTTCCGACCCCCGGCCTGGAAACACCATATATTTT	CASSSDPRPGNTIYF
TRBJ1-1	TRBV29-1	NA	NA	TGCAGCGCTGACACGGGACGGGGAAACACTGAAGCTTTCTTT	CSADTGRGNTEAFF
TRBJ1-2	TRBV6-5	NA	NA	TGTGCCAGCACCAACCCAGGACGCGGCTACACCTTC	CASTNPGRGYTF
TRBJ2-3	TRBV6-5	NA	NA	TGTGCCAGCAAGGGGACTTTTGCTAGCACAGATACGCAGTATTTT	CASKGTFASTDTQYF
TRBJ1-5	TRBV30	NA	NA	TGTGCCTGGAGTGTACTTCAGTACAATCAGCCCCAGCATTTT	CAWSVLQYNQPQHF
TRBJ1-2	TRBV7-8	NA	NA	TGTGCCAGCAGCTTAGTTGGGGCCTTCCTCCCTACCTTTTTATATGGCTACACCTTC	CASSLVGAFLPTFLYGYTF
TRBJ1-1	TRBV18	NA	NA	TGTGCCAGCTCACCGGGGGATTTGGGCACTGAAGCTTTCTTT	CASSPGDLGTEAFF
TRBJ1-3	TRBV2	NA	NA	TGTGCCAACACGAGACGCAACTCTGGAAACACCATATATTTT	CANTRRNSGNTIYF
TRBJ1-2	TRBV14	NA	NA	TGTGCCAGCAGCCGCTCTATCAACAGGGTGGAAGGTGGCTACACCTTC	CASSRSINRVEGGYTF
TRBJ2-7	TRBV6-1	NA	NA	TGTGCCAGCAGTGTGTCGGGGAATTTCTACGAGCAGTACTTC	CASSVSGNFYEQYF
TRBJ2-3	TRBV9	NA	NA	TGTGCCAGCAGCGTAGGAGGGTCGGTGGATACGCAGTATTTT	CASSVGGSVDTQYF
TRBJ1-6	TRBV11-3	NA	NA	TGTGCCAGCAGCTTAAACTATAATTCACCCCTCCACTTT	CASSLNYNSPLHF
TRBJ1-2	TRBV4-3	few	TRBD1	TGCGCCAGCAGCCAAGGCCGGGACAGCTATCCCTATGGCTACACCTTC	CASSQGRDSYPYGYTF
TRBJ1-5	TRBV4-1	NA	NA	TGCGCCAGCAGGGGGGCACTTTATAGCAATCAGCCCCAGCATTTT	CASRGALYSNQPQHF
TRBJ2-2	TRBV9	NA	NA	TGTGCCAGCAGCGACTGGCACTCGAACACCGGGGAGCTGTTTTTT	CASSDWHSNTGELFF
TRBJ1-2	TRBV2	NA	NA	TGTGCCAGCAGTGCCGAAGCTAACTATGGCTACACCTTC	CASSAEANYGYTF